The present entry profiles one TCR beta chain with its context. Its antigen is still unknown. CDR3 size: 13 residues. Unmatched junction bases numbered 1, after V lost 1 base and J lost 5 bases. Germline CDR1 KGHSH, CDR2 LQKENI. This sample is part of a study of T cells in pancreatic ductal adenocarcinoma. Findings and caveats of the study: Tumor and blood clonality did not differ significantly, about 0.1 versus 0.065. Unique clonotypes were 8 to 10-fold more numerous in blood than in tumor. Tumors hold more CD45RO+ effector T cells, which may bias toward lower diversity.

Some clones are missing from TCRdb's copy, which holds only in-frame ones; the method was immunoSEQ multiplex PCR. This repertoire shows just under 30,000 clones, just over 90% found once; its top ten account for 2.2%. No neoadjuvant therapy was given to the selected pancreatic ductal adenocarcinoma patients before their surgery. Source material: PBMCs. This receptor was obtained from a human donor with pancreatic ductal adenocarcinoma. The chain couples TRBV18 to TRBJ2-7, with 8 nucleotides matching TRBD1. The CDR3 coding sequence is TGTGCCAGCTCACCACGCAGGGGGCACGAGCAGTACTTC. Translation: CASSPRRGHEQYF.